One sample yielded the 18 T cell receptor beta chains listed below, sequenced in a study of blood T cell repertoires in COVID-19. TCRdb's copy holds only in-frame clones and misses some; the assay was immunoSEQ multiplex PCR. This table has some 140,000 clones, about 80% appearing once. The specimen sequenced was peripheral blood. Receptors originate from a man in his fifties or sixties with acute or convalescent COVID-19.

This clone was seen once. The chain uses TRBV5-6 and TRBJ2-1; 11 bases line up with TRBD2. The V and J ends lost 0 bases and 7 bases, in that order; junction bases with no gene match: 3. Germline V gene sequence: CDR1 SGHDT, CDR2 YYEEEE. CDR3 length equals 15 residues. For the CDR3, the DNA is TGTGCCAGCAGCTTGGGGGGACTAGCGGTGAATGAGCAGTTCTTC. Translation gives CASSLGGLAVNEQFF.

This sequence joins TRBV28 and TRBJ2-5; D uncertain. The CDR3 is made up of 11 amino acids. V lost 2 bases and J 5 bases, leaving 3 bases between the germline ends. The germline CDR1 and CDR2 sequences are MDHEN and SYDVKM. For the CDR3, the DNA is TGTGCCAGCAGTTTAGAGGAGACCCAGTACTTC. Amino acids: CASSLEETQYF.

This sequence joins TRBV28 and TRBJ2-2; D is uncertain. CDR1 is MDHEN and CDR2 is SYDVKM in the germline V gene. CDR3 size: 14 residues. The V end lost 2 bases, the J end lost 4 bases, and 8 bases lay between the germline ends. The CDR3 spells CASSLMAGTGELFF. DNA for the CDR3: TGTGCCAGCAGTTTAATGGCAGGCACCGGGGAGCTGTTTTTT.

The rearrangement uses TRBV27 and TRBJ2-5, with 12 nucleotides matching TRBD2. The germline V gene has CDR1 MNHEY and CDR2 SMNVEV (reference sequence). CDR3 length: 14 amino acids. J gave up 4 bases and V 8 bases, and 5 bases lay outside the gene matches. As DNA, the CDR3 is TGTGCCAGCCAACTAGCGGGAGGTAGAGAGACCCAGTACTTC. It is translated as CASQLAGGRETQYF.

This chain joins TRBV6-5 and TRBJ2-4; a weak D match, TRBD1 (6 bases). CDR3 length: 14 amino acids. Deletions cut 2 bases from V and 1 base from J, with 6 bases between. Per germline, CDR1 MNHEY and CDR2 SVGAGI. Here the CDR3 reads CASSYGGAKNIQYF. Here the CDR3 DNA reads TGTGCCAGCAGTTACGGGGGCGCCAAAAACATTCAGTACTTC.

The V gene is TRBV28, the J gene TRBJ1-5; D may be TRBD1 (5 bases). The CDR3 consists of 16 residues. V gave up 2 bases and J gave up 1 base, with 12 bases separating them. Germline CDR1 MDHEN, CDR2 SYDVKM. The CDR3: CASSLGRGLSNQPQHF. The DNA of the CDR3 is TGTGCCAGCAGTTTAGGGAGGGGCCTGAGCAATCAGCCCCAGCATTTT.

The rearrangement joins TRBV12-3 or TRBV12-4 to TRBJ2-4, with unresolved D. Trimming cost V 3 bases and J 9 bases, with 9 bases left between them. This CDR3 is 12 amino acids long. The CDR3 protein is CASSFPRSIQYF. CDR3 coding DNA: TGTGCCAGCAGTTTCCCCCGCAGCATTCAGTACTTC.

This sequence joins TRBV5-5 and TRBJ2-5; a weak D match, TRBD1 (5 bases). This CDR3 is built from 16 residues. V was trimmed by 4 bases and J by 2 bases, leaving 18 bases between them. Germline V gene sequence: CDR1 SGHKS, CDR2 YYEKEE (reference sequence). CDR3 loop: CASSPEWQGVQETQYF. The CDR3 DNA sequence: TGTGCCAGCAGCCCGGAATGGCAGGGCGTACAAGAGACCCAGTACTTC.

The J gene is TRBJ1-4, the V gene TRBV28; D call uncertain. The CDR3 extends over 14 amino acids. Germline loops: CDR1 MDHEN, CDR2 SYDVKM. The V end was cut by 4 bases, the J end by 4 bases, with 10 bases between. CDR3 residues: CASSSRVFNEKLFF. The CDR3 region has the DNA TGTGCCAGCAGTTCCCGGGTATTTAATGAAAAACTGTTTTTT.

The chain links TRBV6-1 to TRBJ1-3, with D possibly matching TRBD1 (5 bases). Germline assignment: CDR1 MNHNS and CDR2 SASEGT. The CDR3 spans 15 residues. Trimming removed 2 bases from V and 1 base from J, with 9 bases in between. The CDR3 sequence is CASSESRTSGNTIYF. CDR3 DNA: TGTGCCAGCAGTGAATCCAGGACATCTGGAAACACCATATATTTT.

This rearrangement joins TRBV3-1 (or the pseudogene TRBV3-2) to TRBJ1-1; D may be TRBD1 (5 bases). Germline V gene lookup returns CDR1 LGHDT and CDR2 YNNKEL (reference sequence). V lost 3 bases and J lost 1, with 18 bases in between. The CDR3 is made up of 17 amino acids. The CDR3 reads CASSHPEGRCWNTEAFF. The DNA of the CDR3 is TGTGCCAGCAGCCACCCGGAGGGGAGGTGTTGGAACACTGAAGCTTTCTTT.

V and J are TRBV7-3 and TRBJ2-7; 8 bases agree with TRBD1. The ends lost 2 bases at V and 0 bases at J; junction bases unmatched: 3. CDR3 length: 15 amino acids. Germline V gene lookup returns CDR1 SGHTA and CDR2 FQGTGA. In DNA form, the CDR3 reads TGTGCCAGCAGCTTAGGACAGGGACGCTCCTACGAGCAGTACTTC. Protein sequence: CASSLGQGRSYEQYF.

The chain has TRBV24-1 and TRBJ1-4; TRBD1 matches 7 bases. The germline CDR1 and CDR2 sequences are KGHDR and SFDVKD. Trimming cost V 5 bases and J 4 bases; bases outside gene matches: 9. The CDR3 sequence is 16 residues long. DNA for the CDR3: TGTGCCACCAGTGGGGGCCCGGGACAGCTTAATGAAAAACTGTTTTTT. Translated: CATSGGPGQLNEKLFF.

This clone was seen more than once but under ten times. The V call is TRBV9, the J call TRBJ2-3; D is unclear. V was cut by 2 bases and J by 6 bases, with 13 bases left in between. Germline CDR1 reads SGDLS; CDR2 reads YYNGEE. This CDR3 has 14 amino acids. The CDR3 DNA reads TGTGCCAGCAGCGTCCAAGTAGGAGTCGATACGCAGTATTTT. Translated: CASSVQVGVDTQYF.

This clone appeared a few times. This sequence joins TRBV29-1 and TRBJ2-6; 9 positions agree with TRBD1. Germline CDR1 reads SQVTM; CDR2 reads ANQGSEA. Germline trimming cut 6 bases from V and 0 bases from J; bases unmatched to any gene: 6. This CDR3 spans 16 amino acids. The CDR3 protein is CSVWDRALSGANVLTF. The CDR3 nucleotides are TGCAGCGTATGGGACAGGGCCCTCTCTGGGGCCAACGTCCTGACTTTC.

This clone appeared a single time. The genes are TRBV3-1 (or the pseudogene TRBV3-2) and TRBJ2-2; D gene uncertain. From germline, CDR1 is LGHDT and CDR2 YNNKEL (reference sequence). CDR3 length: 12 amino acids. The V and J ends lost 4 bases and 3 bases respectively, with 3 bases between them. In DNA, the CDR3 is TGTGCCAGCAGCCCTTACACCGGGGAGCTGTTTTTT. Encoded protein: CASSPYTGELFF.

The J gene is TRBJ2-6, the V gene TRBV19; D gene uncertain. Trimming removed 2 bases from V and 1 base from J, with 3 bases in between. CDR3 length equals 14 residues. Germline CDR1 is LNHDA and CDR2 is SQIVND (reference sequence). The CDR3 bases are TGTGCCAGTAGTATACAGTCTGGGGCCAACGTCCTGACTTTC. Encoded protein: CASSIQSGANVLTF.

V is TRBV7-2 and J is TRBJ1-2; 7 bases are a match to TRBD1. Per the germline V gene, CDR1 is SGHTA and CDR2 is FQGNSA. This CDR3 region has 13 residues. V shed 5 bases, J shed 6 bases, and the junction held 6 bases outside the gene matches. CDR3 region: CASSVGTENGYTF. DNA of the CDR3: TGTGCCAGCAGCGTAGGGACAGAAAATGGCTACACCTTC.